The TCR beta chain described here comes from a study of T cell responses to AZD1222 COVID-19 vaccine (dated by TCRdb to the early 2020s). About the investigation overall: TCR sequencing covered fewer than 250 trial participants: 207 given two doses of AZD1222 and approximately 26 given two doses of MenACWY control vaccine. Trial participants were enrolled by age into subgroups of 18-55, 56-69 and 70-plus years, and 148, 28 and 57 TCR-sequenced participants, respectively, were included in these subgroups. Findings and caveats that apply to the study as a whole: The whole spike protein was spanned by vaccine-associated CD4 TCRs, and dominant responses were seen in regions 160-218 and 743-854. After two AZD1222 doses, spike-specific TCR breadth and depth were significantly higher than at day 0 and than in MenACWY recipients. Epitopes outside the regions mutated in the B.1.351 and B.1.1.7 variants were reportedly recognized by nearly half of the unique spike-specific TCRs. In the small 56-69-year group, the increase in depth fell short of significance, most likely because of low power. Because no day 14 peak-response samples were available, the repertoires could be characterized only after the peak T cell response. Conclusions about previously exposed vaccinees were limited because only six AZD1222 recipients were SARS-CoV-2 seropositive at baseline. Participants were mostly white British, with more females than males. The authors suggested clonal diversity may have been underestimated.

Trimming takes 4 bases from V and 6 bases from J, and the germline ends sit 15 bases apart. Looking up the germline V gene (reference sequence) yields CDR1 LNHDA and CDR2 SQIVND. Measured from the cysteine to the phenylalanine, the CDR3 is 14 residues long. Solely the CDR3 DNA is kept, with 42 bases framed from the first base. The CDR3 regions of human TCRbeta chains were analyzed by immunosequencing. Regarding the original processing steps: Repertoire TCRs were checked for matches against a reference library of SARS-CoV-2-specific TCRs that had been generated using the MIRA antigen-specificity platform. Breadth meant the fraction of unique TCRs that were SARS-CoV-2-associated, whereas depth meant the fraction of total T cells that were SARS-CoV-2-associated. Using the MIRA data, each spike-specific TCR was mapped to the spike region that the TCR reacts to and placed in a CD4 or CD8 class. Log10-transformed breadth and depth values were compared by one-way ANOVA with Sidak's multiple comparisons tests. The source is immuneACCESS, and TCRdb retained only in-frame sequences with V and J called. Part of the clones is not carried over; for the studies checked, unresolved V genes explain less than half of this, and the remainder is unexplained. The DNA was the basis for D and trimming; V, J and clone size are from that table. The sample yields more than 80,000 clones; 80% to 90% were counted once. Of the sample, roughly 2.7% falls within the top ten clones.

The time point label, as the study defines it: about 28 days (+/-7) after the second vaccine dose. AZD1222 recipients whose second dose came at about 4 weeks and those whose second dose came at about 12 weeks were combined into one group, since spike-specific TCR depth and breadth did not differ between the two schedules. Vaccinee samples came from UK trials COV001 and COV002, including a single-blind randomized controlled phase 2/3 trial of AZD1222 (ChAdOx1 nCoV-19) in healthy adults. Trial participant PBMC samples were collected at day 0 and day 28 after the second dose for TCRbeta chain sequencing. With regard to this clone: What this receptor recognizes is not known. Base qualities were left out, and no much larger clone turns up one base away.

The sequenced sample was peripheral blood, obtained 28 days after the second AZD1222 dose. This chain is built from TRBV19 and TRBJ1-2, with no D gene named confidently. The TCR originated in an adult who received the AZD1222 COVID-19 vaccine. The nucleotides are TGTGCCAGTAGTAGGGAAATACGGGTCGATGGCTACACCTTC. Translated, this gives CASSREIRVDGYTF.